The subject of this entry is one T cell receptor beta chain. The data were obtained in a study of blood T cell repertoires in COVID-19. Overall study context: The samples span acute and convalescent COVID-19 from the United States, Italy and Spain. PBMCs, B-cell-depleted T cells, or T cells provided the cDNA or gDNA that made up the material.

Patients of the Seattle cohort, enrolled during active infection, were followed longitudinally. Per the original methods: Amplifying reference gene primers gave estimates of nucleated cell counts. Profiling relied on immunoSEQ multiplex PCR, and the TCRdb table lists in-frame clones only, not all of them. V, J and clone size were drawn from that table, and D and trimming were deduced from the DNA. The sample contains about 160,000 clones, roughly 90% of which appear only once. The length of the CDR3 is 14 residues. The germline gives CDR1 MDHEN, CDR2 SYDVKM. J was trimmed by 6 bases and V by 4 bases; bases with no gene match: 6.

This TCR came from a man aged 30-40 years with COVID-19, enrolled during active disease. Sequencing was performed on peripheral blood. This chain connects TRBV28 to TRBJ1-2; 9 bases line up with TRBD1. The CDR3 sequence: CASSSGQGSNGYTF. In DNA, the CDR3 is TGTGCCAGCAGTTCCGGACAGGGGTCAAATGGCTACACCTTC.